The 27 T cell receptor beta chains given below trace back to one sample, sequenced in a study of CD4 and CD8 cells across lung adenocarcinoma regions. TCRdb re-derived calls from the PCR reads in MiXCR, one entry per CDR3 protein. The sample holds tens of thousands of distinct CDR3 sequences; approximately 52% are singletons and the top ten take roughly a fifth. Sequencing used CD4+ T cells from the center of a lung tumor. Every receptor here comes from a male donor with lung adenocarcinoma. The CD4 and CD8 labels of this study may be unreliable.

In its sample, this clonotype is medium-sized. This chain connects TRBV10-1 to TRBJ2-1; 14 nucleotides match TRBD2. There are 15 residues in the CDR3. Germline V lookup: CDR1 WNHNN, CDR2 SYGVQD (reference sequence). V lost 5 bases, J lost 8 bases, and 5 bases stayed unmatched. CDR3 region: CASSTRTSGRYEQFF. CDR3 DNA sequence: TGCGCCAGCAGTACCCGGACTAGCGGGAGGTATGAGCAGTTCTTC.

This clonotype was observed a single time. Germline and junction disagree at one end, which may indicate a read error. This chain links TRBV10-3 with TRBJ2-5; D is tentatively TRBD1 or TRBD2 (5 bases each). The germline V gene has CDR1 ENHRY and CDR2 SYGVKD. CDR3 length: 14 residues. The CDR3 is CAGKGSRGQETQYF. The CDR3 DNA sequence: TGTGCGGGGAAGGGAAGCCGGGGCCAAGAGACCCAGTATTTC.

This clonotype was counted ten times or more. The V call is TRBV10-1, the J call TRBJ2-1; 8 nucleotides align to TRBD1. The V segment lost 2 bases and the J segment 7 bases; nucleotides outside the gene matches: 7. Per the germline V gene, CDR1 is WNHNN and CDR2 is SYGVQD (reference sequence). This CDR3 region has 15 residues. CDR3 bases: TGCGCCAGCAGTGAGGCAGGACAGGGTCAAAATGAGCAGTTCTTC. It codes for CASSEAGQGQNEQFF.

The chain recombines TRBV27 with TRBJ2-2; tentative D call: TRBD1 (6 bases). Per the germline V gene, CDR1 is MNHEY and CDR2 is SMNVEV (reference sequence). Trimming took off 8 bases at V and 1 base at J, with 17 bases between the two ends. This CDR3 has 16 amino acids. The DNA of the CDR3 is TGTGCCAGCCGACAGGAGCGGACGATGAACACCGGGGAGCTGTTTTTT. Its translation: CASRQERTMNTGELFF.

This sequence joins TRBV6-1 and TRBJ2-4, with TRBD2 identical over 9 bases. The germline V gene has CDR1 MNHNS and CDR2 SASEGT. With V trimmed by 2 bases and J by 13 bases, 24 bases remained unmatched. This CDR3 has 19 amino acids. In DNA form, the CDR3 reads TGTGCCAGCAGTGAATTCGGCGGGAGGGCGATCTTAGCCCAAAACACCCAGTACTTC. The encoded protein is CASSEFGGRAILAQNTQYF.

Regarding this clonotype: Relative to the germline gene, one junction end is altered; a read error may explain this. The chain carries TRBV6-1 and TRBJ2-5, with no clear D. The CDR3 has 14 residues. Germline loops: CDR1 MNHNS, CDR2 SASEGT. CDR3 region: CASSDPGHPETQYF. The DNA of the CDR3 is TGTGCCAGCAGTGACCCTGGCCACCCAGAGACCCAGTACTTT.

As for this clonotype: One junction end does not reproduce the germline sequence, and a read error may be involved. The CDR3 sequence is CASRRTSGTAETQYF. The CDR3 DNA follows: TGTGCCAGCAGAAGGACTAGCGGGACTGCAGAGACCCAGTATTTC. The J gene is TRBJ2-3, the V gene TRBV6-1; 12 bases line up with TRBD2. In germline, CDR1 is MNHNS, CDR2 SASEGT. The CDR3 has 15 residues.

The rearrangement joins TRBV10-3 to TRBJ1-2; 8 bases are shared with TRBD1. Germline trimming cut 5 bases from V and 1 base from J; bases unmatched to any gene: 9. The CDR3 sequence is 16 residues long. Germline V CDR1 and CDR2: ENHRY, SYGVKD. This CDR3 is CAISTDREAINYGYTF. CDR3 DNA: TGTGCCATCAGTACGGACAGGGAGGCTATTAACTATGGCTACACCTTC.

This clonotype has more than one count but fewer than ten. The chain couples TRBV6-5 to TRBJ2-3; TRBD1 is a possible D gene (6 bases). This CDR3 has 15 residues. CDR1 MNHEY and CDR2 SVGAGI come from the germline V gene. V shed 5 bases and J shed 11 bases, with 23 bases lying between them. CDR3 bases: TGTGCCAGCAGTCACAGGGAAGGGCACAAAAATATGCAGTATTTT. Its translation: CASSHREGHKNMQYF.

In its sample, this clonotype is large. V usage is TRBV27 and J usage is TRBJ2-1; weak D call: TRBD1 (6 bases). Germline V gives CDR1 MNHEY, CDR2 SMNVEV (reference sequence). This CDR3 spans 19 amino acids. The germline V and J ends were trimmed by 5 bases and 0 bases, with 23 bases remaining between them. The CDR3 region is CASSVIGLPLGASYNEQFF. The CDR3 DNA sequence: TGTGCCAGCAGTGTAATAGGTCTACCATTGGGGGCCTCCTACAATGAGCAGTTCTTC.

V gene TRBV6-5 combines with J gene TRBJ2-2; 12 bases fit TRBD1. V gave up 4 bases and J gave up 7 bases; unmatched junction bases: 7. The CDR3 has 16 amino acids. CDR1 is MNHEY and CDR2 is SVGAGI in the germline V gene. The CDR3 nucleotides are TGTGCCAGCAGTTTCCGGGACAGGGGGCATGGCGGGGAGCTGTTTTTT. This gives the protein CASSFRDRGHGGELFF.

This sequence joins TRBV3-1 and TRBJ2-5; D uncertain. The tail of the sequence fits TRBJ2-7 better, so the J call may be wrong. Per the germline V gene, CDR1 is LGHDT and CDR2 is YNNKEL (reference sequence). The CDR3 spans 15 residues. The CDR3 is CASSQDRSVLYEQYF. The CDR3 bases are TGTGCCAGCAGCCAAGATAGGTCAGTACTCTACGAGCAGTACTTC.

This clonotype was detected ten times or more. The J gene is TRBJ2-2, the V gene TRBV6-1, with TRBD2 matching 11 bases. The CDR3 covers 15 residues. Germline lookup yields CDR1 MNHNS and CDR2 SASEGT. V shed 3 bases, J shed 6 bases, and the junction held 3 bases outside the gene matches. CDR3 in amino acids: CASSDLAGGPGELFF. The DNA of the CDR3 is TGTGCCAGCAGTGATTTAGCGGGAGGGCCCGGGGAGCTGTTTTTT.

The chain recombines TRBV6-1 with TRBJ2-5; D perhaps matches TRBD2 (7 bases). The CDR3 runs to 16 residues. V dropped 3 bases and J dropped 7 bases, with 21 bases sitting between them. Germline assignment: CDR1 MNHNS and CDR2 SASEGT. CDR3 sequence reads: CASSDFGGGQRATQYF. The CDR3 DNA is TGTGCCAGCAGTGATTTTGGGGGGGGGCAGCGTGCGACCCAGTACTTC.

This clonotype was seen ten or more times. This chain joins TRBV6-1 and TRBJ1-3; 7 bases agree with TRBD1. V lost 6 bases to trimming and J lost 4 bases; unmatched junction nucleotides: 6. Germline CDR1 is MNHNS and CDR2 is SASEGT. The CDR3 runs 14 residues. The CDR3 here is CASRDRVGGNTIYF. The CDR3 nucleotides read TGTGCCAGCAGAGACAGGGTGGGAGGAAACACCATATATTTT.

This clonotype appeared a few times. The chain recombines TRBV4-1 with TRBJ2-5; no definite D call. Per germline, CDR1 MGHRA and CDR2 YSYEKL. The CDR3 contains 14 residues. The germline V and J ends were trimmed by 0 bases and 8 bases, with 13 bases remaining between them. The CDR3 DNA reads TGCGCCAGCAGCCAAGAAACCCAGGCCGTAACCCAGTACTTC. Translated: CASSQETQAVTQYF.

A remark on this clonotype: At one of its ends the junction is not consistent with the germline gene, which may arise from a read error. In DNA form, the CDR3 reads TGTGCCAGCAGTTGGCAGGGAGCCAAAGACACGCAGTATTTC. Translation gives CASSWQGAKDTQYF. V and J are TRBV6-5 and TRBJ2-3; D is possibly TRBD1 or TRBD2 (5 bases each). CDR3 length equals 14 residues. Germline V CDR1 and CDR2: MNHEY, SVGAGI.

In regard to this clonotype: The junction differs from germline at one of its ends, possibly a read error. The rearrangement uses TRBV6-9 and TRBJ2-3, with D possibly being TRBD2 (5 bases). Germline CDR1 reads MNHGY; CDR2 reads SVAAGI. This CDR3 has 14 amino acids. For the CDR3, the DNA is TGTGCGAGCCGCCAGGCTGGGAGCACCGATACGCAGTTTTTC. As protein: CASRQAGSTDTQFF.

By share, this clonotype ranks as hyperexpanded. The chain couples TRBV27 to TRBJ2-1; 9 nucleotides align to TRBD2. Germline CDR1 is MNHEY and CDR2 is SMNVEV (reference sequence). The CDR3 runs 15 residues. The junction had 6 bases not matched to a gene; V was cut back by 5 bases and J by 4 bases. The CDR3 protein is CASSLVAGGYNEQFF. The CDR3 coding sequence is TGTGCCAGCAGTCTCGTGGCGGGAGGGTACAATGAGCAGTTCTTC.

The chain recombines TRBV11-2 with TRBJ2-5; 8 positions agree with TRBD2. The CDR3 is made up of 13 amino acids. Germline values: CDR1 SGHAT, CDR2 FQNNGV. V gave up 11 bases and J gave up 5 bases; unmatched junction bases: 10. The CDR3 DNA follows: TGTGCCTCTAGGGCGGGGGGCGCGGAGACCCAGTACTTC. Amino acids: CASRAGGAETQYF.

J is TRBJ2-2 and V is TRBV10-3; unclear D gene. The closer fit of TRBJ2-3 to the DNA end suggests the J call may be wrong. The CDR3 extends over 15 amino acids. CDR1 and CDR2 from the germline V gene are ENHRY and SYGVKD. The CDR3 loop reads CAMGLQAGIPDTQYF. The CDR3, as DNA: TGTGCCATGGGCCTCCAGGCTGGAATTCCAGATACGCAGTATTTT.

This clonotype has at least ten counts. The chain links TRBV6-1 to TRBJ2-5, with TRBD1 as a possible D gene (6 bases). Germline CDR1 MNHNS, CDR2 SASEGT. Trimming shortened V by 2 bases and J by 5 bases, and 9 bases separated the two germline ends. The length of the CDR3 is 13 residues. The CDR3 region is CASSETGLETQYF. CDR3 in DNA: TGTGCCAGCAGTGAAACAGGGTTGGAGACCCAGTACTTC.

This clonotype was detected ten times or more. The chain recombines TRBV10-3 with TRBJ2-2, with 8 bases lining up with TRBD2. Germline lookup yields CDR1 ENHRY and CDR2 SYGVKD. V lost 6 bases to trimming and J lost 5 bases; unmatched junction nucleotides: 5. This CDR3 is 14 amino acids long. This CDR3 is CAIRTTSETGELFF. CDR3 DNA: TGTGCCATCAGAACGACTAGCGAGACCGGGGAGCTGTTTTTT.

This clonotype is labeled medium-sized. The chain uses TRBV27 and TRBJ2-1; D call uncertain. With 4 bases removed from V and 5 bases from J, the gap between germline ends came to 12 bases. Looked up from germline, CDR1 is MNHEY and CDR2 is SMNVEV (reference sequence). This CDR3 comprises 14 residues. The CDR3 DNA reads as TGTGCCAGCAGTTCCCTAGTGAGAGACAATGAGCAGTTCTTC. Its translation: CASSSLVRDNEQFF.

This chain links TRBV10-1 with TRBJ2-5; TRBD2 might be the D (5 bases). The V end lost 2 bases, the J end lost 8 bases, and 24 bases lay between the germline ends. The length of the CDR3 is 17 residues. CDR1 and CDR2 from the germline V gene are WNHNN and SYGVQD (reference sequence). CDR3 nucleotide sequence: TGCGCCAGCAGTGAGGGAGCCGGGGTCAGTGAGGGAGATACCCAGTACTTC. Its translation: CASSEGAGVSEGDTQYF.

This clonotype appeared many times. The chain carries TRBV11-2 and TRBJ2-5; possible D gene TRBD2, 5 bases. Germline V gene data show CDR1 as SGHAT and CDR2 as FQNNGV. CDR3 length: 12 residues. V lost 6 bases and J lost 4, with 9 bases in between. Here the CDR3 reads CASRLGRETQYF. The DNA of the CDR3 is TGTGCCAGCAGACTTGGGAGAGAGACCCAGTACTTC.

This clonotype was seen more than once but under ten times. The chain couples TRBV5-1 to TRBJ1-3, with a weak D call TRBD1 (6 bases). V was clipped by 3 bases and J by 4 bases, with 17 bases between them. CDR1 and CDR2 from the germline V gene are SGHRS and YFSETQ. CDR3 size: 16 residues. CDR3 sequence (DNA): TGCGCCAGCAGCTCGGTGGGGTCGGGGGCAGGAAACACCATATATTTT. This sequence encodes CASSSVGSGAGNTIYF.